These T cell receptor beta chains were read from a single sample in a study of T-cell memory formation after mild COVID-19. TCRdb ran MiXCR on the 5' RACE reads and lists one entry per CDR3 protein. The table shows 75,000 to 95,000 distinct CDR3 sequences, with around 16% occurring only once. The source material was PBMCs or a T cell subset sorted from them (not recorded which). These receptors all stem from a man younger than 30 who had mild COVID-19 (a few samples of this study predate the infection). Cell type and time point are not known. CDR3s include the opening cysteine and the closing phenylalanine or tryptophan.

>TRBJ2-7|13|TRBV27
CASSLSVSYEQYF
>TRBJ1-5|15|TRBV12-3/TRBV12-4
CASSTIRTGNQPQHF
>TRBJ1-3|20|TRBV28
CASSGGGVALGRGSGNTIYF
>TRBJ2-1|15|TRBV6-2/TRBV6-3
CASSYPRLGYNEQFF
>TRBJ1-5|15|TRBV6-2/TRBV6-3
CASSSGTREVQPQHF
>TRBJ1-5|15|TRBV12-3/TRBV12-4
CASNRGGSGNQPQHF
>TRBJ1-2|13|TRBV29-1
CSVPLREGYGYTF
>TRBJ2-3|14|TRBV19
CASRTSNPTDTQYF
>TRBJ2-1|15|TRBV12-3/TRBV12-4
CASSLLGQGVREQFF
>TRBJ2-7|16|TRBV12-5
CASGLVLGESSYEQYF
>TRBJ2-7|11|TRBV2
CASFRGTRGFF
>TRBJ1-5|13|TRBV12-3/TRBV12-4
CASSLASNQPQHF
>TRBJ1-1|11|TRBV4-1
CASSQPGRAFF
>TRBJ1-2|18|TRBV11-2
CASSLGSTRTGDHYGYTF
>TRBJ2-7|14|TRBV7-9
CASSFPVQNYEQYF
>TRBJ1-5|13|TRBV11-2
CASGTGTNQPQHF
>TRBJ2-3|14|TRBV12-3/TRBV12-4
CASSSTGGADTQYF
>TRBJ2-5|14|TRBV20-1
CSARVGGTKETQYF
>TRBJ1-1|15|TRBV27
CASSLSVTGNTEAFF
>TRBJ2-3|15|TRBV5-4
CASSLGGGATDTQYF